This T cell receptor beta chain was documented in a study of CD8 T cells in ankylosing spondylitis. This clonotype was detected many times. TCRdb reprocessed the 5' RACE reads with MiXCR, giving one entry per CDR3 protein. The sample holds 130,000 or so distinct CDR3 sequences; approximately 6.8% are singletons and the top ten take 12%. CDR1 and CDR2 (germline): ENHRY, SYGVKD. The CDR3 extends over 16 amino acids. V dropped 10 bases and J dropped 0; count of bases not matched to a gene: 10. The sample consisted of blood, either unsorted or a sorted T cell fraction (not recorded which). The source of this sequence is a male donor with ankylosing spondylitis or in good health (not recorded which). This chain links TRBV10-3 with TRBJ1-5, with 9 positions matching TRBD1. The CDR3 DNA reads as TGTGCCACCCGGGACAGGGAGGGATATAGCAATCAGCCCCAGCATTTT. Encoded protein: CATRDREGYSNQPQHF.